This T cell receptor (beta chain) comes out of a study of T cell repertoires in cytomegalovirus infection. Remarks on this clonotype: Its antigen remains unidentified.

The ends were cut back, 3 bases at V and 3 bases at J, with 13 bases in the middle. The CDR3 extends over 15 amino acids. Germline V CDR1 and CDR2: LNHDA, SQIVND (reference sequence). MiXCR, run by TCRdb on the reads, gives a single entry per CDR3 protein. The table shows around 540,000 distinct CDR3 sequences, with roughly a third occurring only once. J is TRBJ2-3 and V is TRBV19; a possible D gene is TRBD1 (6 bases). Sequencing was performed on cultured PBMCs, taken from culture after CMV antigen stimulation. This clonotype was sampled from a human donor in good health (CMV status not recorded). Some clones in this sample may be carry-over from other donors' samples. This chain's CDR3 is CASSMGIRGTDTQYF. The CDR3 nucleotides read TGTGCCAGTAGTATGGGGATCAGGGGTACAGATACGCAGTATTTT.